This T cell receptor beta chain was observed in a study of blood T cell repertoires in COVID-19. Study members were between 18 and 89 years old and lived in approximately 25 US regions. Among Cohort 3 donors, those recovered had two negative PCRs, clearance, or symptom resolution. V gave up 7 bases and J gave up 3 bases, with 17 bases separating them. Germline CDR1 is SGHRS and CDR2 is YFSETQ. The CDR3 sequence is 15 residues long. Profiling relied on immunoSEQ multiplex PCR, and the TCRdb table lists in-frame clones only, not all of them. The data show about 400,000 clones, under 90% seen once. This clone occurred once.

Sequences were obtained from PBMCs or T cells enriched from blood (not recorded which). The origin of this receptor is a woman aged 30 to 39 who had recovered from COVID-19. The chain has TRBV5-1 and TRBJ1-3, with no clear D. The CDR3 sequence is CASRSSPGSGNTIYF. The CDR3 DNA sequence: TGCGCCAGCCGATCTAGCCCGGGTAGTGGAAACACCATATATTTT.